Here is one T cell receptor (beta chain) with its context. Repertoires were generated with immunoSEQ multiplex PCR, while TCRdb's copy carries only in-frame clones and drops some. The sample holds roughly 38,000 clones, approximately 89% seen once. The sample originates from a study of T cell clonotyping in hematopoietic cell transplantation. The CDR3 extends over 14 amino acids. V shed 3 bases, J shed 3 bases, and the junction held 5 bases outside the gene matches. Germline-derived CDR1 and CDR2 are MDHEN and SYDVKM. Sequenced: peripheral blood mononuclear cells. This TCR came from a woman aged 40 to 49 in good health. Some clones in this sample may be carry-over from other donors' samples. The V and J genes are TRBV28 and TRBJ2-7; TRBD2 agrees at 7 bases. CDR3 DNA: TGTGCCAGCAGTTTCCCCGGGGAGGGCTACGAGCAGTACTTC. Its protein is CASSFPGEGYEQYF.